This TCR beta chain was observed in a study of blood T cells in healthy people across ages. Collection of roughly 9.8 milliliters of peripheral blood was performed for each donor. With respect to this clonotype: The antigen is unknown.

Sample-barcoded 5' priming and a J-beta primer mix drove a second PCR of 7 to 11 cycles. TCRdb re-derived calls from the 5' RACE reads in MiXCR, one entry per CDR3 protein. Among roughly 2 million distinct CDR3 sequences listed, about 49% were seen once. V lost 0 bases and J lost 2, with 11 bases in between. Germline CDR1 LNHNV, CDR2 YYDKDF (reference sequence). The CDR3 length is 16 residues. Whole-study findings and limits: Estimates drawn from one million T cells were deemed to understate diversity. A greater number of naive CD4+ cells and higher diversity distinguished long-lived donors from aged donors. A strong correlation was found between TCR beta diversity and the percentage of naive T cells.

The origin of this receptor is a middle-aged woman in good health. The chain is built from TRBV15 and TRBJ1-5; a weak D match, TRBD1 (5 bases). Sequenced: blood. In DNA form, the CDR3 reads TGTGCCACCAGCAGAGATGGGGACCCGCGCAATCAGCCCCAGCATTTT. Its protein is CATSRDGDPRNQPQHF.